This TCR beta chain was profiled in a study of T cell responses to AZD1222 COVID-19 vaccine. The study's findings and limits: None of the repertoires were sampled until the peak T cell response had passed. Vaccine-associated CD4 TCRs ranged over spike, dominating at 160-218 and 743-854. Possibly, clonal diversity was underestimated; donors were largely white British and included more females.

Repertoires were generated with immunoSEQ multiplex PCR, while TCRdb's copy carries only in-frame clones and drops some. This table has 150,000 to 200,000 clones, more than 85% appearing once. As to this clone: Its specificity is unknown.

Germline V gives CDR1 MDHEN, CDR2 SYDVKM. Trimming left V 7 bases short and J 2 bases short, with 14 bases between. CDR3 length: 14 amino acids. The specimen was peripheral blood, collected on day 0 of AZD1222 vaccination. This TCR came from an adult in good health. The chain combines TRBV28 with TRBJ1-1; maybe TRBD1 (5 bases). CDR3 DNA sequence: TGTGCCAGCAAAGCCGGAGGGGACAACACTGAAGCTTTCTTT. Its protein product is CASKAGGDNTEAFF.